A single sample is the source of the 20 T cell receptor beta chains below, sequenced in a study of STAT5B mutations in CD4+ large granular lymphocyte leukemia. The table came from immunoSEQ multiplex PCR; TCRdb's copy has only in-frame clones and leaves some out. The sample consists of about 38,000 clones, over 70% of them appearing once. Sequencing input: CD4+ T cells from blood buffy coats. Receptors were obtained from a human donor in good health.

The chain has TRBV5-8 and TRBJ2-4; D may be TRBD1 or TRBD2 (5 bases each). V lost 3 bases and J lost 1, with 14 bases in between. Germline assignment: CDR1 SGHTS and CDR2 YDEGEE. This CDR3 is built from 16 residues. CDR3 sequence: CASSSWDGWAKNIQYF. The CDR3 bases are TGTGCCAGCAGCTCCTGGGACGGGTGGGCCAAAAACATTCAGTACTTC.

V usage is TRBV27 and J usage is TRBJ1-6; D uncertain. V lost 3 bases and J lost 7, with 7 bases in between. Per germline, CDR1 MNHEY and CDR2 SMNVEV (reference sequence). The CDR3 length is 13 residues. CDR3 DNA: TGTGCCAGCAGTTTCTCCATCAATTCACCCCTCCACTTT. It is translated as CASSFSINSPLHF.

This chain links TRBV2 with TRBJ2-5; 8 positions match TRBD1. Trimming took 8 bases from V and 5 from J; bases not matched to a gene: 10. The CDR3 consists of 14 residues. The V gene's germline CDR1 is SNHLY and CDR2 FYNNEI. The CDR3 nucleotides read TGTGCCAGCCACAGGCAGGGGGCTGGGGAGACCCAGTACTTC. It yields the protein CASHRQGAGETQYF.

This clone was seen only a few times. The gene calls are TRBV4-1 and TRBJ2-7; no clear D gene. CDR1 and CDR2 from the germline V gene are MGHRA and YSYEKL. Trimming cost V 0 bases and J 0 bases, with 18 bases left between them. The CDR3 runs to 18 residues. For the CDR3, the DNA is TGCGCCAGCAGCCAAGAGAGTCTTCGGTCGACGTTCTCCTACGAGCAGTACTTC. Protein sequence: CASSQESLRSTFSYEQYF.

This clone has just one count. V usage is TRBV5-1 and J usage is TRBJ2-3; no definite D call. The CDR3 runs to 16 residues. The germline V and J ends were trimmed by 4 bases and 1 base, with 16 bases remaining between them. Germline CDR1 is SGHRS and CDR2 is YFSETQ. This CDR3 reads CASSPIEYPGTDTQYF. The CDR3 DNA reads TGCGCCAGCAGCCCCATTGAATACCCAGGCACAGATACGCAGTATTTT. Full variable domain (outside the CDR3, taken from reference TRBV5-1 and TRBJ2-3): KAGVTQTPRYLIKTRGQQVTLSCSPISGHRSVSWYQQTPGQGLQFLFEYFSETQRNKGNFPGRFSGRQFSNSRSEMNVSTLELGDSALYLCASSPIEYPGTDTQYFGPGTRLTVL.

As DNA, the CDR3 is TGTGCCAGTAGTATATGGGGCGGTGGAGCCAAAAACATTCAGTACTTC. Its protein is CASSIWGGGAKNIQYF. V is TRBV19 and J is TRBJ2-4; TRBD1 is a possible D gene (5 bases). The CDR3 has 16 amino acids. With 2 bases removed from V and 0 bases from J, the gap between germline ends came to 11 bases. Germline V gene sequence: CDR1 LNHDA, CDR2 SQIVND (reference sequence).

The rearrangement joins TRBV7-9 to TRBJ2-5; 8 nucleotides match TRBD1. With 3 bases clipped from V and 6 bases from J, the junction kept 3 bases outside the gene matches. This CDR3 region has 13 residues. Looked up from germline, CDR1 is SEHNR and CDR2 is FQNEAQ (reference sequence). In nucleotides, the CDR3 is TGTGCCAGCAGCTTTGACAGGGGAAAGACCCAGTACTTC. As protein: CASSFDRGKTQYF.

This clone was detected a few times. The chain employs TRBV2 and TRBJ2-7; weak D call: TRBD1 (6 bases). V lost 7 bases to trimming and J lost 2 bases, with 12 bases between them. The germline CDR1 and CDR2 sequences are SNHLY and FYNNEI. This CDR3 is built from 13 residues. The CDR3 loop is CASIQGLAYEQYF. CDR3 coding DNA: TGTGCCAGCATACAGGGTCTGGCCTACGAGCAGTACTTC. The full variable domain, its missing parts supplied by reference TRBV2 and TRBJ2-7, is EPEVTQTPSHQVTQMGQEVILRCVPISNHLYFYWYRQILGQKVEFLVSFYNNEISEKSEIFDDQFSVERPDGSNFTLKIRSTKLEDSAMYFCASIQGLAYEQYFGPGTRLTVT.

This clone was found once. This rearrangement joins TRBV21-1 to TRBJ1-2. TRBV21-1 is an annotated pseudogene. The CDR3 is 16 residues long. The CDR3 spells CASGPGRNNPNYGYTF. DNA for the CDR3: TGTGCCAGCGGACCGGGACGGAACAACCCTAACTATGGCTACACCTTC.

The chain employs TRBV2 and TRBJ1-6, with unresolved D. Germline CDR1 is SNHLY and CDR2 is FYNNEI. CDR3 length equals 12 residues. The V end was cut by 2 bases, the J end by 9 bases, with 5 bases between. The CDR3 spells CASSERGSPLHF. In DNA, the CDR3 is TGTGCCAGCAGTGAACGGGGTTCACCCCTCCACTTT.

In DNA, the CDR3 is TGTGCCAGCAGCCTGGAAGGGGTCACAGGGGGTTTCACAGATACGCAGTATTTT. Its protein product is CASSLEGVTGGFTDTQYF. The chain uses TRBV5-5 and TRBJ2-3; TRBD1 matches 8 bases. V lost 4 bases to trimming and J lost 2 bases; unmatched junction nucleotides: 15. The CDR3 has 18 residues. The germline V gene encodes CDR1 SGHKS and CDR2 YYEKEE (reference sequence).

This chain connects TRBV12-2 to TRBJ2-5; the listed D gene, TRBD1, was not tested against the DNA. TRBV12-2 is listed as a pseudogene. The CDR3 sequence is 17 residues long. This CDR3 is CASRFFPTGDDQETQYF. CDR3 in DNA: TGTGCAAGTCGCTTCTTCCCGACAGGGGATGACCAAGAGACCCAGTACTTC.

This clone was detected only once. The junction shows a germline mismatch at one end, possibly a read error. This sequence joins TRBV6-4 and TRBJ2-5; D may be TRBD1 or TRBD2 (5 bases each). This CDR3 contains 15 residues. Per the germline V gene, CDR1 is MRHNA and CDR2 is SNTAGT. The CDR3 DNA is TGTGCCAGCAGTTACTCGACCGGGGCCCAAGAGACCCAGTACTTC. Amino acids: CASSYSTGAQETQYF.

This chain joins TRBV10-3 and TRBJ2-5; D gene uncertain. The CDR3 is made up of 12 amino acids. The V gene's germline CDR1 is ENHRY and CDR2 SYGVKD. V shed 3 bases and J shed 4 bases, with 6 bases lying between them. CDR3 in DNA: TGTGCCATCAGTGAACGCGGAGAGACCCAGTACTTC. Amino acid sequence: CAISERGETQYF.

This chain links TRBV5-1 with TRBJ2-5; no definite D call. This CDR3 region has 14 residues. Germline V gene lookup returns CDR1 SGHRS and CDR2 YFSETQ. Trimming took off 6 bases at V and 0 bases at J, with 12 bases between the two ends. CDR3 amino acids: CASKDGTDQETQYF. CDR3 in DNA: TGCGCCAGCAAGGACGGTACAGACCAAGAGACCCAGTACTTC. Full variable domain (missing parts from reference TRBV5-1 and TRBJ2-5): KAGVTQTPRYLIKTRGQQVTLSCSPISGHRSVSWYQQTPGQGLQFLFEYFSETQRNKGNFPGRFSGRQFSNSRSEMNVSTLELGDSALYLCASKDGTDQETQYFGPGTRLLVL.

The CDR3 nucleotides read TGCGCCAGCAGCCAAGTCGGTGGGGGTTTTAGCAATCAGCCCCAGCATTTT. Protein: CASSQVGGGFSNQPQHF. V is TRBV4-1 and J is TRBJ1-5; tentatively, D is TRBD1 (5 bases). CDR1 MGHRA and CDR2 YSYEKL come from the germline V gene. The CDR3 runs 17 residues. Trimming took off 1 base at V and 0 bases at J, with 13 bases between the two ends.

There are a few counts of this clone. The V gene is TRBV7-9, the J gene TRBJ2-3; 8 nucleotides align to TRBD1. There are 15 residues in the CDR3. V lost 1 base to trimming and J lost 7 bases; unmatched junction nucleotides: 7. Germline V lookup: CDR1 SEHNR, CDR2 FQNEAQ (reference sequence). CDR3 sequence: CASSLEAGGLNTQYF. CDR3 bases: TGTGCCAGCAGCTTAGAGGCAGGGGGCTTGAATACGCAGTATTTT.

The CDR3 bases are TGTGCCAGCAGCCTCGGGACTAACACAGATACGCAGTATTTT. It yields the protein CASSLGTNTDTQYF. This chain uses TRBV5-4 with TRBJ2-3, with TRBD2 identical over 7 bases. The CDR3 length is 14 residues. The germline CDR1 and CDR2 sequences are SGHNT and YYREEE (reference sequence). V shed 4 bases and J 2 bases; nucleotides not matched to a gene: 4. Based on the CDR3 plus reference TRBV5-4 and TRBJ2-3, the full variable domain is ETGVTQSPTHLIKTRGQQVTLRCSSQSGHNTVSWYQQALGQGPQFIFQYYREEENGRGNFPPRFSGLQFPNYSSELNVNALELDDSALYLCASSLGTNTDTQYFGPGTRLTVL.

This clone was observed once. The chain has TRBV28 and TRBJ2-5, with unresolved D. The germline V gene has CDR1 MDHEN and CDR2 SYDVKM. V lost 5 bases and J 5 bases, leaving 15 bases between the germline ends. This CDR3 has 14 residues. DNA for the CDR3: TGTGCCAGCAGTCTTCCGGACGGCAGGGAGACCCAGTACTTC. Translated, it gives CASSLPDGRETQYF. The full variable domain, completed using reference TRBV28 and TRBJ2-5, is DVKVTQSSRYLVKRTGEKVFLECVQDMDHENMFWYRQDPGLGLRLIYFSYDVKMKEKGDIPEGYSVSREKKERFSLILESASTNQTSMYLCASSLPDGRETQYFGPGTRLLVL.

V and J are TRBV2 and TRBJ1-2; D possibly corresponds to TRBD1 (5 bases). Germline V CDR1 and CDR2: SNHLY, FYNNEI. V was trimmed by 6 bases and J by 2 bases, leaving 19 bases between them. This CDR3 comprises 16 residues. As DNA, the CDR3 is TGTGCCAGCAGGGGAGGGCAGGGAGTGGTAAACTATGGCTACACCTTC. Residues: CASRGGQGVVNYGYTF.